These T cell receptor beta chains were read from a single sample in a study of blood T cell repertoires in COVID-19. Here immunoSEQ multiplex PCR was the method, and the copy in TCRdb shows in-frame clones only, minus some. Among more than 150,000 clones listed, around 85% were seen once. Input material: peripheral blood. The receptors derive from a woman in her 70s with acute or convalescent COVID-19. The CDR3 runs from the conserved cysteine through the conserved F or W. The order of the fields is clone size, V gene, D gene, J gene, CDR3 protein, CDR3 DNA. The D gene is left open where the match is weak. The size entry is marked missing in some rows and otherwise reads once, few, many or a size class.

.,TRBV27,TRBD1,TRBJ2-3,CASAGQGEDTQYF,TGTGCCAGCGCGGGACAGGGGGAGGATACGCAGTATTTT
.,TRBV10-1,.,TRBJ1-1,CASRGDCTEAFF,TGCGCCAGCAGGGGAGATTGCACTGAAGCTTTCTTT
.,TRBV6-6,.,TRBJ1-3,CASMDSSGNTIYF,TGTGCCAGCATGGACAGCTCTGGAAACACCATATATTTT
.,TRBV19,.,TRBJ1-4,CASSTWGGEKLFF,TGTGCCAGTAGTACCTGGGGCGGCGAAAAACTGTTTTTT
.,TRBV4-1,.,TRBJ1-2,CASSQVSESVGYTF,TGCGCCAGCAGCCAAGTGAGCGAGTCGGTTGGCTACACCTTC
.,TRBV3-1/TRBV3-2,.,TRBJ1-6,CASSPVRAGAQNSPLHF,TGTGCCAGCAGCCCTGTGAGGGCAGGGGCACAGAATTCACCCCTCCACTTT
.,TRBV6-6,TRBD1,TRBJ1-2,CASLMMGQGADYGYTF,TGTGCCAGCCTCATGATGGGACAGGGGGCGGACTATGGCTACACCTTC
.,TRBV7-9,.,TRBJ1-1,CASSPPGQSSAFF,TGTGCCAGCAGCCCCCCAGGACAGTCTTCCGCTTTCTTT
.,TRBV6-2/TRBV6-3,TRBD1,TRBJ2-3,CASSLAGTATDTQYF,TGTGCCAGCAGTTTGGCCGGGACAGCGACAGATACGCAGTATTTT
.,TRBV5-1,TRBD1,TRBJ1-1,CASSSDRRNTEAFF,TGCGCCAGCAGCTCGGACAGGAGGAACACTGAAGCTTTCTTT
.,TRBV27,TRBD1,TRBJ1-6,CASSPLVNRGYGSPLHF,TGTGCCAGCAGTCCCCTAGTCAACAGGGGATACGGTTCACCCCTCCACTTT
.,TRBV23-1,.,TRBJ1-4,CASSQHPRRNREKLFF,TGCGCCAGCAGTCAACATCCCCGCCGAAACAGGGAAAAACTGTTTTTT
.,TRBV12-3/TRBV12-4,.,TRBJ2-1,CASSFGLREQFF,TGTGCCAGCAGTTTCGGTCTCCGCGAGCAGTTCTTC
.,TRBV27,.,TRBJ1-3,CASSPGGRQVIGNTIYF,TGTGCCAGCAGTCCCGGAGGACGACAGGTTATTGGAAACACCATATATTTT
.,TRBV2,TRBD2,TRBJ2-2,CASHPVAGAQRAGELFF,TGTGCCAGCCACCCCGTAGCGGGGGCCCAACGGGCCGGGGAGCTGTTTTTT
.,TRBV27,TRBD2,TRBJ2-2,CASGQRGANTGELFF,TGTGCCAGCGGACAGCGGGGGGCGAACACCGGGGAGCTGTTTTTT
once,TRBV18,TRBD1,TRBJ2-7,CASSTYRGNEQYF,TGTGCCAGCTCAACTTACAGGGGCAACGAGCAGTACTTC
.,TRBV11-2,.,TRBJ2-1,CASSSSRREQFF,TGTGCCAGCAGCTCCTCGAGGCGGGAGCAGTTCTTC
.,TRBV18,.,TRBJ2-1,CASSLSGLDYNEQFF,TGTGCCAGCTCACTATCGGGACTCGACTACAATGAGCAGTTCTTC
.,TRBV2,.,TRBJ1-6,CASSRQSYNSPLHF,TGTGCCAGCAGTCGACAGTCATATAATTCACCCCTCCACTTT
.,TRBV5-5,TRBD1,TRBJ2-1,CASSLGTGAYNEQFF,TGTGCCAGCAGCTTAGGGACAGGGGCCTACAATGAGCAGTTCTTC
.,TRBV7-9,.,TRBJ2-7,CASSARAPAYEQYF,TGTGCCAGCAGCGCCAGGGCTCCCGCCTACGAGCAGTACTTC
few,TRBV12-3/TRBV12-4,.,TRBJ1-2,CASSITGQYGYTF,TGTGCCAGCAGTATAACCGGACAGTATGGCTACACCTTC
.,TRBV5-5,.,TRBJ1-3,CASSRLSGNTIYF,TGTGCCAGCTCCAGACTCTCTGGAAACACCATATATTTT
.,TRBV2,TRBD1,TRBJ1-5,CASSGTGSANQPQHF,TGTGCCAGCAGTGGGACAGGGTCTGCCAATCAGCCCCAGCATTTT
once,TRBV4-2,.,TRBJ2-1,CASSQDSGSYNEQFF,TGTGCCAGCAGCCAAGATAGCGGCTCCTACAATGAGCAGTTCTTC
.,TRBV19,.,TRBJ1-4,CASTSIGEEPNEKLFF,TGTGCCAGTACCTCAATAGGGGAGGAGCCTAATGAAAAACTGTTTTTT
.,TRBV7-6,TRBD1,TRBJ1-1,CASSLGARGRLNTEAFF,TGTGCCAGCAGCTTAGGGGCCAGGGGGCGGCTTAACACTGAAGCTTTCTTT
.,TRBV3-1/TRBV3-2,.,TRBJ1-1,CASSQVSTEAFF,TGTGCCAGCAGCCAAGTATCCACTGAAGCTTTCTTT
few,TRBV5-6,TRBD1,TRBJ1-6,CASSPGQGGSPLHF,TGTGCCAGCAGCCCGGGACAGGGGGGTTCACCCCTCCACTTT
.,TRBV28,TRBD1,TRBJ1-5,CASSLSTGGGQPQHF,TGTGCCAGCAGTTTATCAACAGGGGGGGGTCAGCCCCAGCATTTT
.,TRBV7-2,.,TRBJ1-1,CASMGARNTEAFF,TGTGCCAGCATGGGGGCCCGGAACACTGAAGCTTTCTTT
.,TRBV30,.,TRBJ1-2,CAWSVRRVRNYGYTF,TGTGCCTGGAGTGTACGCAGGGTCCGGAACTATGGCTACACCTTC
.,TRBV2,.,TRBJ1-6,CASSSRDYNSPLHF,TGTGCCAGCAGTTCCCGGGACTATAATTCACCCCTCCACTTT
few,TRBV5-1,TRBD1,TRBJ1-2,CASSPGQGSSANYGYTF,TGCGCCAGCAGTCCGGGACAGGGGTCCTCAGCTAACTATGGCTACACCTTC
.,TRBV6-5,.,TRBJ1-4,CASMKLANEKLFF,TGTGCCAGCATGAAACTTGCTAATGAAAAACTGTTTTTT
.,TRBV7-2,TRBD1,TRBJ2-7,CASSLVFRGQHFSYEQYF,TGTGCCAGCAGCTTAGTGTTTAGGGGACAGCATTTCTCCTACGAGCAGTACTTC
.,TRBV6-6,.,TRBJ2-1,CASRATDNSYNEQFF,TGTGCCAGCAGGGCTACAGATAACTCCTACAATGAGCAGTTCTTC
.,TRBV27,.,TRBJ2-1,CASSLSYGVGEQFF,TGTGCCAGCAGTTTATCGTACGGGGTAGGGGAGCAGTTCTTC
.,TRBV4-1,TRBD1,TRBJ1-1,CASSQVPGQGLNTEAFF,TGCGCCAGCAGCCAAGTCCCGGGACAGGGGTTGAACACTGAAGCTTTCTTT
.,TRBV27,.,TRBJ1-5,CASSPGLNHHQPQHF,TGTGCCAGCAGCCCGGGACTCAACCATCATCAGCCCCAGCATTTT
.,TRBV2,.,TRBJ2-7,CASSDYRLPYEQYF,TGTGCCAGCAGCGATTATCGACTGCCCTACGAGCAGTACTTC
.,TRBV2,TRBD1,TRBJ1-2,CASNQGAYGYTF,TGTGCCAGCAACCAGGGGGCCTATGGCTACACCTTC
.,TRBV13,TRBD1,TRBJ1-3,CASSLDRLSGNTIYF,TGTGCCAGCAGCTTGGACAGGCTCTCTGGAAACACCATATATTTT
.,TRBV27,.,TRBJ1-2,CASSPELATNYGYTF,TGTGCCAGCAGTCCCGAGTTAGCTACTAACTATGGCTACACCTTC
.,TRBV27,TRBD1,TRBJ1-6,CASRPDRAPYNSPLHF,TGTGCCAGCAGACCCGACAGGGCTCCCTATAATTCACCCCTCCACTTT
.,TRBV7-9,TRBD1,TRBJ1-1,CASSGTGGAGKAFF,TGTGCCAGCAGCGGGACAGGGGGCGCAGGGAAAGCTTTCTTT
once,TRBV18,.,TRBJ1-1,CASSEKHLSPEAFF,TGTGCCAGCTCAGAAAAACACCTGTCCCCTGAAGCTTTCTTT
once,TRBV18,.,TRBJ1-2,CASSYWRGDLGASYGYTF,TGTGCCAGCTCCTATTGGAGAGGTGATCTGGGGGCAAGCTATGGCTACACCTTC
.,TRBV5-1,TRBD2,TRBJ2-7,CASSVQSVDVGLEQYF,TGCGCCAGCAGTGTCCAATCCGTGGACGTGGGACTAGAGCAGTACTTC
.,TRBV7-2,.,TRBJ2-7,CASSLGASSSYEQYF,TGTGCCAGCAGCTTAGGGGCGTCAAGCTCCTACGAGCAGTACTTC
.,TRBV4-2,TRBD2,TRBJ2-3,CASSQEVTSGIWDTQYF,TGTGCCAGCAGCCAAGAAGTGACTAGCGGTATTTGGGATACGCAGTATTTT
.,TRBV5-4,TRBD1,TRBJ1-4,CASSLRTGQGEKLFF,TGTGCCAGCAGCTTGAGGACAGGGCAAGGTGAAAAACTGTTTTTT
.,TRBV29-1,.,TRBJ1-2,CSVTHEANYGYTF,TGCAGCGTGACACACGAAGCTAACTATGGCTACACCTTC